The clone carrying this T cell receptor beta chain was observed a handful of times. Single viable CD3+CD4+CD8-CD45RO+ cells were sorted as the memory CD4+ T cells. This record comes from a study of memory CD4+ T cells and cytomegalovirus serostatus. As originally analysed: Out-of-frame sequences were removed, leaving roughly 2.1 million distinct TCRbeta sequences. Clones were read by immunoSEQ multiplex PCR, and TCRdb kept only the in-frame ones, dropping some. Clone size and the V and J calls come from that table; the DNA yielded D and trimming. The table lists around 54,000 clones, around 79% of them singletons. Trimming stripped 3 bases from V and 0 bases from J, with 11 bases between. The CDR3 consists of 15 residues. CDR1 MNHEY and CDR2 SVGAGI come from the germline V gene.

The receptor was isolated from an adult in good health and CMV-seropositive. Material: memory CD4+ T cells from blood. The V call is TRBV6-5, the J call TRBJ1-1, with a possible D match to TRBD1 (6 bases). The DNA of the CDR3 is TGTGCCAGCAGTTATGCTGGGGGCATGAACACTGAAGCTTTCTTT. Translating gives CASSYAGGMNTEAFF.